This T cell receptor (beta chain) was profiled in a study of cytomegalovirus exposure and HLA in healthy donors. Study-wide results and caveats: An ancestry cluster, one associated with Asian ancestry, reportedly showed fewer N-insertions than the approximately 650-donor mean in a later analysis. Per a later analysis, HLA-associated TCR beta chains showed more clonal expansion than other, equally common TCR beta chains. There were about 160 TCR beta chains listed as cytomegalovirus-associated. Most subjects had HLA-A and HLA-B alleles reportedly predicted accurately by TCR beta sequences.

With respect to this clone: The antigen is not known.

The CDR3 length is 15 residues. The ends lost 3 bases at V and 3 bases at J; junction bases unmatched: 8. Germline CDR1 GTSNPN, CDR2 SVGIG (reference sequence). PCR used 60 Vbeta primers and 13 Jbeta primers. Assay used: immunoSEQ multiplex PCR; TCRdb lists only in-frame clones, some missing. Of about 120,000 clones detected, about three quarters appear once; the ten largest clones hold less than 4.5%. The specimen sequenced was PBMCs. The TCR was taken from a man between 25 and 39 years old in good health and CMV-seronegative. This chain uses TRBV30 with TRBJ2-5, with 9 bases lining up with TRBD2. CDR3 DNA: TGTGCCTGGAGGCATCTAGCGGGGTTAGAAGAGACCCAGTACTTC. Translation: CAWRHLAGLEETQYF.